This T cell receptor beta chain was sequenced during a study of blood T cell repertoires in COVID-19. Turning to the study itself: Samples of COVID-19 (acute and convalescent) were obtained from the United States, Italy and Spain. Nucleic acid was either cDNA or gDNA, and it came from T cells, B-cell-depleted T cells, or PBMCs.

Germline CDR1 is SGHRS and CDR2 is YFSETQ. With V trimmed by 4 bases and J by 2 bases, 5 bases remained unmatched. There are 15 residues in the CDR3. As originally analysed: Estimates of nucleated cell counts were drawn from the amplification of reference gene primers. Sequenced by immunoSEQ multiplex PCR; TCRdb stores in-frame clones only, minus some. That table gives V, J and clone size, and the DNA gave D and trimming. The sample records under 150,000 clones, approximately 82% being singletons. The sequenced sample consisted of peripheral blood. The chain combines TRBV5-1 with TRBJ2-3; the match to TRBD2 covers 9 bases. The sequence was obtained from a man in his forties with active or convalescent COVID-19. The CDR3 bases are TGCGCCAGCAGCCAGAGCGGGGGGCCCACAGATACGCAGTATTTT. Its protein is CASSQSGGPTDTQYF.